Following are 16 T cell receptor beta chains from one sample sequenced in a study of post-analysis software for immune sequencing data (dated by TCRdb to about 2015). No antigens are known for them. The paper as a whole reports these results and caveats: Patients showed significantly higher frequencies than controls for 4 or 5 TRBV segments, among them TRBV5-6, TRBV5-1 and TRBV20-1.

The protocol used for the library was PCR. The sequencer listed for this sample is Illumina HiSeq 2500. To reduce PCR and sequencing biases, unique molecular identifiers were built into the TCR beta cDNA libraries. The raw public data were reprocessed by TCRdb itself: fastp quality trimming at Q25, MiXCR clonotype calling, in-frame beta chains only. Under each unique CDR3 protein, matching rows form one entry showing the most common genes and DNA. This sample is represented by approximately 730,000 distinct CDR3 sequences; just under 30% of them were singletons. Clones ranked in the top ten supply under 0.7% of the sample. The specimen sequenced was blood. The receptors stem from a girl aged 10 to 17 with multiple sclerosis.

This clonotype was seen more than once but under ten times. The chain uses TRBV7-2 and TRBJ2-5; maybe TRBD1 (5 bases). The germline V gene has CDR1 SGHTA and CDR2 FQGNSA. V was pared by 1 base and J by 5 bases, with 8 bases between. The CDR3 covers 13 residues. The CDR3 coding sequence is TGTGCCAGCAGCTTAGGACAGATGGAGACCCAGTACTTC. It specifies CASSLGQMETQYF.

J is TRBJ1-5 and V is TRBV20-1; a possible D gene is TRBD1 (6 bases). V lost 0 bases and J lost 6, with 15 bases in between. Germline lookup yields CDR1 DFQATT and CDR2 SNEGSKA (reference sequence). This CDR3 is built from 15 residues. This chain's CDR3 is CSARDSRGGPQPQHF. In DNA form, the CDR3 reads TGCAGTGCTAGAGATAGTCGAGGGGGTCCTCAGCCCCAGCATTTT.

This clonotype has more than one count but fewer than ten. The CDR3 DNA reads TGCGCCAGCAGCAGCGCTGAAGGACAGATCCCGCCGTTGCAGTACTTC. Its protein is CASSSAEGQIPPLQYF. This chain links TRBV5-1 with TRBJ2-7; D might be TRBD1 (6 bases). V lost 4 bases, J lost 9 bases, and 26 bases lay in between. Germline V gene lookup returns CDR1 SGHRS and CDR2 YFSETQ. The CDR3 is 16 amino acids. The variable domain in full, completed from reference TRBV5-1 and TRBJ2-7, reads KAGVTQTPRYLIKTRGQQVTLSCSPISGHRSVSWYQQTPGQGLQFLFEYFSETQRNKGNFPGRFSGRQFSNSRSEMNVSTLELGDSALYLCASSSAEGQIPPLQYFGPGTRLTVT.

This clonotype was found a few times. The chain is built from TRBV9 and TRBJ2-5; TRBD1 matches at 8 bases. The germline V gene has CDR1 SGDLS and CDR2 YYNGEE. The CDR3 is 15 residues long. The V and J ends lost 2 bases and 3 bases, in that order; junction bases with no gene match: 6. Written as DNA, the CDR3 is TGTGCCAGCAGCGTGGGAGTGGACAGGGAAGAGACCCAGTACTTC. Translated, it gives CASSVGVDREETQYF.

The chain combines TRBV4-2 with TRBJ2-3; D assignment may be TRBD1 or TRBD2 (6 bases each). This CDR3 region has 16 residues. The germline V gene has CDR1 LGHNA and CDR2 YNFKEQ. Trimming removed 5 bases at V and 1 base at J, with 16 bases between. Here the CDR3 reads CASSAQGGYGTDTQYF. In nucleotides, the CDR3 is TGTGCCAGCAGCGCTCAAGGGGGGTACGGCACAGATACGCAGTATTTT.

This clonotype was counted at least ten times. The chain's CDR3 is CASSTGTGEMGEQYF. CDR3 coding DNA: TGCGCCAGCAGTACCGGGACAGGGGAGATGGGGGAGCAGTACTTC. V gene TRBV5-1 combines with J gene TRBJ2-7; 10 nucleotides align to TRBD1. Germline assignment: CDR1 SGHRS and CDR2 YFSETQ. CDR3 length: 15 residues. The junction had 12 bases not matched to a gene; V was cut back by 5 bases and J by 7 bases.

This chain uses TRBV2 with TRBJ2-5; 12 bases are a match to TRBD2. Germline trimming cut 6 bases from V and 3 bases from J; bases unmatched to any gene: 5. CDR3 length equals 15 residues. Per germline, CDR1 SNHLY and CDR2 FYNNEI. The DNA of the CDR3 is TGTGCCAGCAGGGGGAGGACTAGCGGGGAAGAGACCCAGTACTTC. Translated: CASRGRTSGEETQYF.

In regard to this clonotype: At one end the junction does not follow the germline gene, possibly because of a read error. The chain employs TRBV6-1 and TRBJ2-5, with D possibly being TRBD1 (6 bases). Germline CDR1 reads MNHNS; CDR2 reads SASEGT. The CDR3 runs 13 residues. The CDR3 loop reads CANSESRGETQYF. CDR3 DNA: TGTGCCAACAGTGAGTCCAGGGGAGAGACCCAGTACTTC.

The gene calls are TRBV6-1 and TRBJ2-4, with a tentative D call TRBD1 (7 bases). V lost 4 bases and J lost 4, with 14 bases in between. This CDR3 is built from 15 residues. In germline, CDR1 is MNHNS, CDR2 SASEGT. Written as DNA, the CDR3 is TGTGCCAGCAGTGGCCAGGGGGGCTCAAAAAACATTCAGTACTTC. Its protein product is CASSGQGGSKNIQYF.

This chain uses TRBV5-6 with TRBJ2-5, with D perhaps matching TRBD1 or TRBD2 (5 bases each). CDR1 SGHDT and CDR2 YYEEEE come from the germline V gene. The V gene lost 4 bases and the J gene lost 10 bases, with 17 bases spanning the gap. CDR3 length: 13 residues. CDR3 sequence (DNA): TGTGCCAGCAGCCCGTATTCCCTTGGGGGCCAGTACTTC. Translated, it gives CASSPYSLGGQYF. The full variable domain, in which reference TRBV5-6 and TRBJ2-5 provide the parts outside the CDR3, is DAGVTQSPTHLIKTRGQQVTLRCSPKSGHDTVSWYQQALGQGPQFIFQYYEEEERQRGNFPDRFSGHQFPNYSSELNVNALLLGDSALYLCASSPYSLGGQYFGPGTRLLVL.

This chain uses TRBV20-1 with TRBJ2-1; 7 bases agree with TRBD2. The germline V gene has CDR1 DFQATT and CDR2 SNEGSKA (reference sequence). J was trimmed by 1 base and V by 3 bases; bases with no gene match: 6. The CDR3 is 15 amino acids. The CDR3 is CSARPLAESYNEQFF. The DNA for the CDR3 is TGCAGTGCTAGGCCGCTAGCGGAGTCCTACAATGAGCAGTTCTTC.

This clonotype was seen a few times. The chain recombines TRBV19 with TRBJ2-3; 8 bases fit TRBD2. Germline CDR1 is LNHDA and CDR2 is SQIVND (reference sequence). Trimming removed 3 bases from V and 3 bases from J; junction bases left unmatched: 11. CDR3 size: 17 residues. CDR3 in amino acids: CASSISAGGIGTDTQYF. The DNA for the CDR3 is TGTGCCAGTAGTATTTCGGCGGGAGGTATTGGGACAGATACGCAGTATTTT.

The rearrangement links TRBV20-1 to TRBJ2-1; TRBD2 agrees at 16 bases. Germline V gene lookup returns CDR1 DFQATT and CDR2 SNEGSKA (reference sequence). Trimming removed 3 bases from V and 12 bases from J; junction bases left unmatched: 5. The CDR3 length is 14 residues. CDR3 sequence reads: CSARGLAGGGWQFF. The CDR3 nucleotides read TGCAGTGCTAGGGGACTAGCGGGAGGGGGGTGGCAGTTCTTC.

At least ten counts were recorded for this clonotype. This chain uses TRBV29-1 with TRBJ2-1; 12 bases line up with TRBD2. The trim removed 7 bases at V and 4 bases at J, leaving 5 bases unmatched. Germline loops: CDR1 SQVTM, CDR2 ANQGSEA. This CDR3 has 14 residues. CDR3 region: CSGGLAGVYNEQFF. For the CDR3, the DNA is TGCAGCGGGGGACTAGCGGGTGTTTACAATGAGCAGTTCTTC.

V gene TRBV15 combines with J gene TRBJ1-1; unclear D gene. With 3 bases removed from V and 1 base from J, the gap between germline ends came to 12 bases. There are 15 residues in the CDR3. Germline V gene sequence: CDR1 LNHNV, CDR2 YYDKDF (reference sequence). In DNA, the CDR3 is TGTGCCACCAGCAGGGATCGGGCAGGGAACACTGAAGCTTTCTTT. Its translation is CATSRDRAGNTEAFF.

The chain links TRBV29-1 to TRBJ1-2; no reliable D call. V lost 7 bases and J 3 bases, leaving 12 bases between the germline ends. CDR3 length: 12 amino acids. The V gene's germline CDR1 is SQVTM and CDR2 ANQGSEA. The CDR3: CSAAHGDYGYTF. The CDR3 DNA follows: TGCAGCGCCGCACACGGGGACTATGGCTACACCTTC.